This TCR beta chain was identified during a study of cytomegalovirus exposure and HLA in healthy donors (dated by TCRdb to 2016 to 2017). For context, the study as a whole: In an earlier analysis of roughly 500 of the donors, around 290 Gb of sequence data and 90 million to 120 million unique TCR beta sequences from 180 million or so T cells were reported. About 280 gigabases of sequencing data and roughly 81 million unique TCR sequences made up an early release that covered under 750 HLA-typed donors. The genetic ancestry cluster associated with self-reported Caucasian donors included 70% to 85% of the 398 genotyped donors. The aim of the study was to test whether cataloging public T cell receptors could identify signatures of past pathogen exposure. The T cell repertoires of roughly 660 subjects were profiled by immunosequencing and related to cytomegalovirus serostatus. Besides the first cohort of hundreds of subjects, a separate validation cohort made up of over a hundred different subjects was used. The study combined high-throughput TCR immunosequencing, statistical association of individual TCRs with disease status, and machine learning to predict cytomegalovirus infection status. To study patterns of TCR occurrence, a later analysis re-analyzed previously published TCR beta repertoires from 600 to 750 donors and added high-resolution HLA genotyping. Rather than using new phenotypic data, the later analysis identified candidate immune exposures from TCR beta sequences and from how often those sequences occurred across donors. To decide whether each TCR beta V gene segment behaved as functional or pseudogenic, an earlier analysis of 587 of the donors relied on high-throughput TCR beta sequencing. Donor age, sex, ethnicity and CMV serostatus were collected together with the repertoire data. A later genetic analysis used genome-wide SNP genotypes for 398 of the 666 donors, treating that subset as a discovery cohort. Every repertoire in the discovery cohort had been generated on one and the same sequencing platform. Class I and class II HLA loci were covered by the typing at four-digit resolution. Typing coverage varied by locus: about 620-640 donors for A, B, C, DRB1 and DQB1; around 560 for DQA1; more than 600 for DPA1; 450 to 480 for DPB1. Because of strong linkage in the cohort, five DR-DQ haplotypes were treated as single units for association and clustering. Among approximately 370 genotyped donors of the cohort, an average of around 250,000 unique TCR beta nucleotide sequences was sequenced per donor, of which about 19% were non-productive.

The research as a whole found: V-gene and J-gene trimming of TCR beta chains was associated with a missense DCLRE1C variant in a later genetic analysis, and the association was replicated in an independent cohort. The study listed over 150 TCR beta chains as associated with cytomegalovirus. In an earlier analysis of under 600 of the donors, most TCR beta V segments were observed in productive rearrangements about 87% or about 30% of the time, broadly matching IMGT annotations. In vitro tests confirmed that three of the cytomegalovirus-associated TCR beta chains recognize cytomegalovirus antigens. Assigning TCR associations to individual alleles was difficult when HLA alleles, especially DR and DQ, strongly co-occurred. Correlated functional status among segregating V segments might reflect linkage disequilibrium, but an unknown experimental factor could not be ruled out. While some public TCRs were present in many individuals, most TCR sequences turned up only very rarely across donors. The earlier analysis of some 560 of the donors excluded around 17 rarely observed V segments, including chromosome 9 orphons, because counts were too low. A later genetic analysis reported fewer N-insertions in productive TCRs among donors in an Asian-associated ancestry cluster than the approximately 700-donor mean. In a later analysis, around 15,000 TCR beta sequences were associated with specific HLA alleles at a false discovery rate of 0.05. According to a later analysis, most CMV-associated TCR beta chains appeared to be HLA-restricted, and the HLA associations seemed to be driven largely by CMV exposure. A group of highly shared sequence variants was considered likely to be a technical artifact of the sequencing pipeline. A further reported finding was that TCR beta sequences accurately predicted the HLA-A and HLA-B alleles for most subjects in the first cohort. Some IMGT-functional V segments, including TRBV6-2 and TRBV6-3, could not be told apart with the 87-base-pair reads, so those segments were excluded. A later analysis found that HLA-associated TCR beta chains were more clonally expanded and had lower generation probabilities than equally common non-associated chains. Presence/absence analyses assumed roughly uniform sequencing depth across donors, an assumption that may not hold. The classifier was reported to diagnose cytomegalovirus status with high specificity and sensitivity in both the original cohort and the validation cohort. Because some donors lacked HLA typing at each locus, the association tests relied only on the typed subset. Several of the top co-occurrence clusters appeared to be linked to parvovirus B19, influenza, CMV and Epstein-Barr virus, according to a later analysis. For the cohort, immune exposure information was limited to CMV serostatus. In a later analysis, TCR association rates were found to vary across HLA loci, with the most associated TCRs seen for DRB1 alleles and the fewest for HLA-C alleles. The authors suggested that the approach could potentially be extended to other disease states and immunological phenotypes. Only TCR beta chains were sequenced in this cohort, and the absence of alpha or paired-chain data limited detectable features.

Concerning this clone: The antigen it binds to is not known. Nothing much larger sits one base from this clone, and base qualities are not available.

V is trimmed back by 3 bases and J by 5 bases, and the junction contains 9 bases that no gene match accounts for. Inclusive of the bounding cysteine and phenylalanine, the CDR3 is 15 residues long. Just CDR3 DNA is preserved here, 45 bases in frame from base 1. In the germline V gene, CDR1 corresponds to SGHRS and CDR2 to YFSETQ. The library was obtained by the immunoSEQ multiplex PCR assay. For the multiplex PCR, a mixture combining 60 forward primers for TCR Vbeta segments and 13 reverse primers for TCR Jbeta segments was used. The CDR3 region of rearranged TCR beta genes was amplified from genomic DNA with a multiplex PCR assay. Amplified TCR beta libraries were sequenced as 87-base-pair reads on the Illumina HiSeq System. Concerning the study's data processing: In a later analysis, 77 million or so unique TCR beta chains were counted across the roughly 610 repertoires, and approximately 9.9 million of these chains were shared by at least two donors. A nearest-neighbor algorithm error-corrected the raw reads and collapsed the reads into unique sequences, merging closely related sequences to remove PCR and sequencing errors. CDR3 sequences were aligned to IMGT reference sequences to assign V, D and J gene segments. For a sequence to be retained, at least a six-nucleotide match to both a V gene segment and a J gene segment was required. A rearrangement was called productive if the CDR3 had no stop codons and remained in frame with V and J, and every other rearrangement was called non-productive. CDR3 was defined according to IMGT convention as the region running from the second conserved V-encoded cysteine to the conserved J-encoded phenylalanine. Sequences without an unambiguous match to a single V gene segment were excluded from the earlier analysis of several hundred of the donors. An earlier analysis of around 600 of the donors classified V segments as functional when productive rearrangements were above 56.7% and as segregating when the standard deviation between donors was above 5%. A statistical classification framework was built to diagnose cytomegalovirus status from the catalog of TCR beta chain sequences. In a later analysis, V and J genes were assigned by comparing TCR nucleotide sequences against IMGT/GENE-DB human TR gene sequences. Using the TCRdist pipeline, a later analysis assigned CDR3 sequences along with most-parsimonious VDJ recombination scenarios. A later analysis defined each TCR beta chain by its CDR3 amino acid sequence plus V-gene family, and excluded reads lacking a unique V-gene family. To address suspected cross-contamination and a sequencing artifact, a later analysis removed 450 to 700 highly shared, low-generation-probability nucleotide sequences. In a later analysis, a clonal expansion index was calculated for each public chain from normalized within-repertoire ranks of inferred template counts. A later analysis computed generation probabilities with a VDJ recombination model fitted to out-of-frame rearrangements, and checked the results against IGoR. A later analysis scored TCR-TCR, TCR-HLA and TCR-CMV co-occurrence with hypergeometric tests, applying a repertoire-size bias correction to TCR pairs. A later analysis estimated false discovery rates by permuting HLA or CMV assignments 20 times. A later analysis grouped co-occurring TCRs with DBSCAN, adding TCRdist sequence similarity when clustering within HLA-allele-positive subsets. For co-occurrence clustering, repertoires with fewer than 30,000 or more than 120,000 public chains were excluded, along with five repertoires with anomalous nucleotide sharing. TCRdb's version of the immuneACCESS table is confined to in-frame rearrangements and falls short of the full clone set. An unresolved V gene accounts for under half of the shortfall where checked; the remainder is of unknown origin. The D gene and trimming were derived from the DNA, and the V and J assignments and clone size from that table. The sample records approximately 150,000 clones, about 80% of which are singletons. The ten largest clones add up to around 9.8% of the sample.

In total, 666 healthy bone marrow donors made up the cohort. At the time of sampling, every cohort member was nominally healthy, though immune exposures that went unrecorded were likely present. The donor was CMV seropositive and was included in the group of about 290 seropositive cohort members. Each donor provided a peripheral blood sample, and peripheral blood mononuclear cells were used for TCR beta sequencing. The Qiagen DNeasy Blood Extraction Kit was used to extract genomic DNA from the blood cell samples. The sequenced material came from PBMCs. The receptor was derived from a man between 18 and 35 years old in good health and CMV-seropositive. This sequence uses TRBV5-1 and TRBJ2-7; 9 of the junction bases match TRBD2. The CDR3 reads as follows: CASSSGSGSMHEQYF. The DNA reads as follows: TGCGCCAGCAGCTCCGGTAGCGGGAGTATGCACGAGCAGTACTTC.